The rows below give T cell receptor beta chains drawn from one sample of a study of cytomegalovirus exposure and HLA in healthy donors. Profiling relied on immunoSEQ multiplex PCR, and the TCRdb table lists in-frame clones only, not all of them. Found here are around 200,000 clones, roughly 80% of them singletons; the top ten hold approximately 1.5%. Sequencing was done on a sample of PBMCs. Receptors originate from a woman under 30 in good health and CMV-seronegative. CDR3s include the opening cysteine and the closing phenylalanine or tryptophan. D genes are given only for firm matches. For some rows the clone size is stated as once, few or many, or as a class when expanded; others skip it.

V gene: TRBV19
CDR3 length: 14
clone size: NA
D gene: NA
J gene: TRBJ1-5
CDR3 protein: CASSPRGRSQPQHF
CDR3 DNA: TGTGCCAGTAGTCCCAGGGGTCGGAGTCAGCCCCAGCATTTT

V gene: TRBV7-8
CDR3 length: 16
clone size: NA
D gene: NA
J gene: TRBJ1-3
CDR3 protein: CASSLAQGTSGNTIYF
CDR3 DNA: TGTGCCAGCAGCTTAGCGCAGGGGACCTCTGGAAACACCATATATTTT

V gene: TRBV19
CDR3 length: 12
clone size: NA
D gene: TRBD1
J gene: TRBJ1-1
CDR3 protein: CASSKTQGLAFF
CDR3 DNA: TGTGCCAGTAGTAAAACACAGGGGCTAGCTTTCTTT

V gene: TRBV9
CDR3 length: 13
clone size: NA
D gene: NA
J gene: TRBJ1-6
CDR3 protein: CASSEDINSPLHF
CDR3 DNA: TGTGCCAGCAGCGAAGACATTAATTCACCCCTCCACTTT

V gene: TRBV28
CDR3 length: 15
clone size: NA
D gene: NA
J gene: TRBJ1-2
CDR3 protein: CASSLHREIFSGYTF
CDR3 DNA: TGTGCCAGCAGTCTGCACAGGGAGATCTTTTCTGGCTACACCTTC

V gene: TRBV27
CDR3 length: 14
clone size: NA
D gene: NA
J gene: TRBJ2-1
CDR3 protein: CASRTTQGYNEQFF
CDR3 DNA: TGTGCCAGCAGGACAACTCAGGGATACAATGAGCAGTTCTTC

V gene: TRBV9
CDR3 length: 17
clone size: NA
D gene: NA
J gene: TRBJ1-6
CDR3 protein: CASSVDGGSSYNSPLHF
CDR3 DNA: TGTGCCAGCAGCGTAGATGGGGGGAGCTCCTATAATTCACCCCTCCACTTT

V gene: TRBV19
CDR3 length: 16
clone size: NA
D gene: NA
J gene: TRBJ1-1
CDR3 protein: CASTLAIRQSNTEAFF
CDR3 DNA: TGTGCCAGTACCTTAGCCATTAGGCAGTCGAACACTGAAGCTTTCTTT

V gene: TRBV10-2
CDR3 length: 13
clone size: NA
D gene: NA
J gene: TRBJ1-5
CDR3 protein: CASSERRNQPQHF
CDR3 DNA: TGCGCCAGCAGTGAAAGGAGAAATCAGCCCCAGCATTTT

V gene: TRBV28
CDR3 length: 16
clone size: NA
D gene: TRBD1
J gene: TRBJ1-2
CDR3 protein: CASSFRDSRANYGYTF
CDR3 DNA: TGTGCCAGCAGTTTCCGGGACAGCCGAGCTAACTATGGCTACACCTTC

V gene: TRBV13
CDR3 length: 17
clone size: NA
D gene: NA
J gene: TRBJ1-2
CDR3 protein: CASSLGDLRRGGGGYTF
CDR3 DNA: TGTGCCAGCAGCTTGGGGGACTTGCGCCGGGGAGGAGGTGGCTACACCTTC

V gene: TRBV29-1
CDR3 length: 11
clone size: NA
D gene: NA
J gene: TRBJ1-2
CDR3 protein: CSVQGAGGYTF
CDR3 DNA: TGCAGCGTTCAAGGGGCAGGGGGCTACACCTTC

V gene: TRBV15
CDR3 length: 15
clone size: NA
D gene: TRBD2
J gene: TRBJ2-1
CDR3 protein: CATSRESGGGNEQFF
CDR3 DNA: TGTGCCACCAGCAGAGAAAGCGGGGGGGGAAATGAGCAGTTCTTC

V gene: TRBV7-2
CDR3 length: 12
clone size: NA
D gene: NA
J gene: TRBJ1-1
CDR3 protein: CASSFQRTEAFF
CDR3 DNA: TGTGCCAGCAGCTTCCAGCGGACTGAAGCTTTCTTT

V gene: TRBV18
CDR3 length: 14
clone size: NA
D gene: NA
J gene: TRBJ1-2
CDR3 protein: CASSPISEVYGYTF
CDR3 DNA: TGTGCCAGCTCCCCTATTAGTGAAGTCTATGGCTACACCTTC

V gene: TRBV6-1
CDR3 length: 15
clone size: once
D gene: TRBD2
J gene: TRBJ2-1
CDR3 protein: CASSTSGVVPDEQFF
CDR3 DNA: TGTGCCAGCAGTACTAGCGGGGTCGTACCGGATGAGCAGTTCTTC

V gene: TRBV6-5
CDR3 length: 16
clone size: once
D gene: NA
J gene: TRBJ1-1
CDR3 protein: CASSYDRKVMNTEAFF
CDR3 DNA: TGTGCCAGCAGTTACGACAGAAAAGTGATGAACACTGAAGCTTTCTTT

V gene: TRBV30
CDR3 length: 13
clone size: NA
D gene: NA
J gene: TRBJ2-7
CDR3 protein: CAWGSTRTYEQYF
CDR3 DNA: TGTGCCTGGGGTAGTACCAGGACCTACGAGCAGTACTTC

V gene: TRBV21-1
CDR3 length: 18
clone size: once
D gene: NA
J gene: TRBJ2-7
CDR3 protein: CASSKALSKSGGFNEQYF
CDR3 DNA: TGTGCCAGCAGCAAAGCTCTTTCGAAGAGCGGGGGTTTCAACGAGCAGTACTTC

V gene: TRBV28
CDR3 length: 19
clone size: NA
D gene: TRBD1
J gene: TRBJ1-1
CDR3 protein: CASGWKIGTGLLRDTEAFF
CDR3 DNA: TGTGCCAGCGGGTGGAAAATTGGGACAGGCCTATTGAGGGACACTGAAGCTTTCTTT

V gene: TRBV6-1
CDR3 length: 13
clone size: few
D gene: NA
J gene: TRBJ1-5
CDR3 protein: CASSDVAREPQHF
CDR3 DNA: TGTGCCAGCAGTGACGTAGCCCGGGAGCCCCAGCATTTT

V gene: TRBV9
CDR3 length: 16
clone size: few
D gene: TRBD2
J gene: TRBJ2-7
CDR3 protein: CASSPRGSGVTYEQYF
CDR3 DNA: TGTGCCAGCAGCCCTAGGGGAAGCGGGGTTACTTACGAGCAGTACTTC

V gene: TRBV14
CDR3 length: 11
clone size: NA
D gene: NA
J gene: TRBJ1-1
CDR3 protein: CASSRITEAFF
CDR3 DNA: TGTGCCAGCAGCCGTATCACTGAAGCTTTCTTT

V gene: TRBV28
CDR3 length: 14
clone size: NA
D gene: NA
J gene: TRBJ1-2
CDR3 protein: CASTQGGVNYGYTF
CDR3 DNA: TGTGCCAGCACTCAAGGAGGGGTAAACTATGGCTACACCTTC

V gene: TRBV7-2
CDR3 length: 14
clone size: NA
D gene: TRBD1
J gene: TRBJ2-7
CDR3 protein: CASSFGDRSYEQYF
CDR3 DNA: TGTGCCAGCAGCTTCGGGGACAGGTCCTACGAGCAGTACTTC

V gene: TRBV19
CDR3 length: 16
clone size: few
D gene: TRBD2
J gene: TRBJ2-3
CDR3 protein: CASSKRDRPSTDTQYF
CDR3 DNA: TGTGCCAGTAGCAAGCGGGACCGCCCTAGCACAGATACGCAGTATTTT